This note documents a single TCR beta chain sequence. The antigen is undetermined. The second PCR ran about 6 to 12 cycles with a sample-barcoded 5' primer and J-beta primers. TCRdb fed the 5' RACE reads into MiXCR, producing one record per CDR3 protein. The table records hundreds of thousands of distinct CDR3 sequences, under 80% of them present only once. The germline V gene has CDR1 SGDLS and CDR2 YYNGEE. CDR3 size: 15 residues. J gave up 4 bases and V 2 bases, and 3 bases lay outside the gene matches. The data belong to a study of blood T cells in healthy people across ages. Points from the study as a whole: Researchers said unsorted PBMCs prevented a conclusive naive versus antigen-experienced comparison. As age increased, TCR beta diversity per million T cells fell in a roughly linear fashion.

The sample comprised blood. The receptor was isolated from a man aged 30 to 39 in good health. The chain uses TRBV9 and TRBJ2-7; 13 bases line up with TRBD2. The CDR3 DNA reads TGTGCCAGCAGCGTGGGGACTAGCGGGGATTACGAGCAGTACTTC. Translation: CASSVGTSGDYEQYF.